The source of this T cell receptor beta chain is a study of molecular identifiers for immune sequencing clone quantification. Both previously described methods and listed TCR primers were employed to make bulk TCR libraries. One entry per CDR3 protein, called by TCRdb with MiXCR from the PCR reads. The sample lists some 320,000 distinct CDR3 sequences, over 20% occurring once. This clonotype was recorded at least ten times. Antigen: not known. Overall study findings and caveats: About a million naive cells reportedly did not prevent detection of spiked Jurkat TCR RNA from one cell.

Libraries used roughly 18,000 to 1,000,000 sorted naive CD8 T cells and 10%, 30% or 50% RNA input. CDR3 length equals 15 residues. V was trimmed by 2 bases and J by 8 bases, leaving 17 bases between them. Per germline, CDR1 SGHRS and CDR2 YFSETQ. Sequenced input: naive CD8+ T cells from blood, with Jurkat cell RNA spiked in. This sample's subset: FACS-sorted CD8+CD4-CCR7+CD45RA+ naive T cells. The rearrangement joins TRBV5-1 to TRBJ2-4; D gene unclear. The TCR was taken from a human donor in good health. Some libraries in this study had Jurkat cell RNA spiked in. Here the CDR3 reads CASSLSALRADIQYF. For the CDR3, the DNA is TGCGCCAGCAGCTTAAGTGCCCTCCGCGCCGACATTCAGTACTTC.